This entry lists 4 T cell receptor beta chains sequenced from one sample in a study of T cell responses to AZD1222 COVID-19 vaccine (dated by TCRdb to the early 2020s). The method was the immunoSEQ multiplex PCR assay. Entries here come from immuneACCESS through TCRdb and include only in-frame sequences with V and J called. Some clones fail to appear in such tables; in the studies checked, an unresolved V gene covers under half of the shortfall, and the cause of the remainder is unknown. This sample has 150,000 to 200,000 clones in its table, and approximately 90% of those were observed once. 3% to 4% of the sample goes to the ten largest clones. The time point tag for this specimen amounts to: about 28 days (+/-7) after the second vaccine dose. This specimen was peripheral blood, taken 28 days after the second AZD1222 dose. The receptors shown here come from an adult who received the AZD1222 COVID-19 vaccine.

This sequence joins TRBV25-1 and TRBJ1-2; no clear D. The CDR3 contains 14 residues. V was cut by 6 bases and J by 4 bases, with 15 bases left in between. Germline CDR1 is MGHDK and CDR2 is SYGVNS. The CDR3 sequence is CASSETGFGYGYTF. For the CDR3, the DNA is TGTGCCAGCAGCGAAACCGGGTTCGGCTATGGCTACACCTTC.

This clone was observed a single time. Possible read error: a much larger clone is one base away. V and J are TRBV7-9 and TRBJ2-7; the D is unclear. Trimming cost V 3 bases and J 2 bases, with 5 bases left between them. The CDR3 is 12 residues long. CDR1 SEHNR and CDR2 FQNEAQ come from the germline V gene (reference sequence). The CDR3 protein is CASSFRPYEQYF. As DNA, the CDR3 is TGTGCCAGCAGCTTTCGACCCTACGAGCAGTACTTC.

The chain uses TRBV3-1 (or the pseudogene TRBV3-2) and TRBJ2-3, with 7 bases that match TRBD2. This CDR3 spans 15 amino acids. Germline V gene sequence: CDR1 LGHDT, CDR2 YNNKEL (reference sequence). After removal of 4 bases from V and 10 bases from J, the junction contained 14 bases not matched to a gene. Here the CDR3 DNA reads TGTGCCAGCAGCCTCCGGGAGGTGGGCCTTTTCGCGCAGTATTTT. Its protein is CASSLREVGLFAQYF.

This chain links TRBV6-1 with TRBJ1-1; D is unclear. Germline lookup yields CDR1 MNHNS and CDR2 SASEGT. The CDR3 extends over 13 amino acids. Deletions cut 3 bases from V and 1 base from J, with 6 bases between. For the CDR3, the DNA is TGTGCCAGCAGTGACAGGAGGAACACTGAAGCTTTCTTT. The encoded protein is CASSDRRNTEAFF.